This TCR beta chain was identified in a study of identifying expanded T cells in peripheral blood. With respect to this clone: Its antigen is not known.

The repertoire was sequenced with immunoSEQ multiplex PCR; TCRdb's copy has only in-frame clones and lacks some. The table shows about 47,000 clones, with less than 85% occurring only once. General study findings and limits: Technical replicates showed about 1.2 changed clones; approximately two weeks about 16; four weeks 19. Across healthy donors, higher total template counts meant significantly greater roughly two-week count variance.

Sequenced input: blood. The sequence came from a person aged 18 to 75 in good health.

The CDR3 DNA is TGTGCCAGCAGGGCCGCGGACTCGAGGAACACTGAAGCTTTCTTT. Protein product: CASRAADSRNTEAFF. This chain links TRBV6-1 with TRBJ1-1; D is unresolved. Trimming shortened V by 6 bases and J by 1 base, and 15 bases separated the two germline ends. Germline CDR1 reads MNHNS; CDR2 reads SASEGT. This CDR3 comprises 15 residues.